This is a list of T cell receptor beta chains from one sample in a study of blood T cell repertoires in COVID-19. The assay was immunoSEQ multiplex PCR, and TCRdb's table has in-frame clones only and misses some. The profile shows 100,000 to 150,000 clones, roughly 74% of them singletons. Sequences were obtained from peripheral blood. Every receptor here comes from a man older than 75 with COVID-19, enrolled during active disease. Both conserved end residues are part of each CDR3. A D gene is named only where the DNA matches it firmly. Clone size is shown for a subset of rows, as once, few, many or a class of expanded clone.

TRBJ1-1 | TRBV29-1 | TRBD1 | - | TGCAGCGTAGATCACAGGGGAAACACTGAAGCTTTCTTT | CSVDHRGNTEAFF
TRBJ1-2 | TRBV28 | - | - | TGTGCCAGCAGTTTGAGTCAGGCCCCCGGATTCAACTATGGCTACACCTTC | CASSLSQAPGFNYGYTF
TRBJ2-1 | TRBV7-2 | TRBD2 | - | TGTGCCAGCAGCCTGGGTGGTGCTGGGGGGGGGTATGAGCAGTTCTTC | CASSLGGAGGGYEQFF
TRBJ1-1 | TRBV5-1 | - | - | TGCGCCAGCAGCTTGTGGTCGGGGAACACTGAAGCTTTCTTT | CASSLWSGNTEAFF
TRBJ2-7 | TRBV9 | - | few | TGTGCCAGCAGCGTAGGAGATTACGAGCAGTACTTC | CASSVGDYEQYF
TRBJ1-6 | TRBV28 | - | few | TGTGCCAGCAGTTTACAGGGAAAATCGGTCCTCCACTTT | CASSLQGKSVLHF
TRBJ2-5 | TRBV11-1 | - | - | TGTGCCAGCAGCCCTGGACGGACAAATCAAGAGACCCAGTACTTC | CASSPGRTNQETQYF
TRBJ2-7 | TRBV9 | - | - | TGTGCCAGCAGCCAGTTCTCCCGGGGTAACGAGCAGTACTTC | CASSQFSRGNEQYF
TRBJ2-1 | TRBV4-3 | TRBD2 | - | TGCGCCAGCAGCCAAGACAGGCTAGGTAGCGGGAGGGAGAGGCAGAATGAGCAGTTCTTC | CASSQDRLGSGRERQNEQFF
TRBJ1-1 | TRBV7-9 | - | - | TGTGCCAGCAGCTACGGACAGAATTCTGAAGCTTTCTTT | CASSYGQNSEAFF
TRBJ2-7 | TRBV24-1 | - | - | TGTGCCACCAGTGACAGCTACGAGCAGTACTTC | CATSDSYEQYF
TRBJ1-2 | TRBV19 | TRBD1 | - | TGTGCCAGTAGTATAAGGGACAGGGAGGAAGCTGGCTACACCTTC | CASSIRDREEAGYTF
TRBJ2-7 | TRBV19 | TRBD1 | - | TGTGCCAGTAGTACTACAGGGGGCTACGAGCAGTACTTC | CASSTTGGYEQYF
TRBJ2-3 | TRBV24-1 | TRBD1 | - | TGTGCCACCAGTGATCCCAGGGGGTCCCAAGGTGGAACAGATACGCAGTATTTT | CATSDPRGSQGGTDTQYF